This paragraph covers one T cell receptor (beta chain) sequence. The source of the sample is a study of blood T cell repertoires in COVID-19. The overall study: There were acute and convalescent COVID-19 samples, and they came from the United States, Italy and Spain.

Sequencing was performed with immunoSEQ multiplex PCR; in TCRdb, only in-frame clones are kept and a portion is missing. Of about 140,000 clones in the sample, 88% were seen once. Sequencing input: peripheral blood. This TCR was recovered from a man aged 50-60 years with active or convalescent COVID-19.

In DNA, the CDR3 is TGTGCCAGCTCACCCACCTCAACCAGGGGGAAAAACATTCAGTACTTC. It specifies CASSPTSTRGKNIQYF. V gene TRBV18 combines with J gene TRBJ2-4, with 7 bases lining up with TRBD1. The junction had 9 bases not matched to a gene; V was cut back by 3 bases and J by 4 bases. CDR3 size: 16 residues. Germline V gene data show CDR1 as KGHSH and CDR2 as LQKENI. Supplemented by reference TRBV18 and TRBJ2-4, the full variable domain reads NAGVMQNPRHLVRRRGQEARLRCSPMKGHSHVYWYRQLPEEGLKFMVYLQKENIIDESGMPKERFSAEFPKEGPSILRIQQVVRGDSAAYFCASSPTSTRGKNIQYFGAGTRLSVL.